A single T cell receptor (beta chain) is shown here with its context. Antigen unknown. CDR3 size: 19 residues. Germline CDR1 reads SGHVS; CDR2 reads FQNEAQ. The trim removed 5 bases at V and 1 base at J, leaving 17 bases unmatched. The libraries were made with immunoSEQ v3.0 at survey level. Sequencing used immunoSEQ multiplex PCR; TCRdb keeps in-frame clones, though not all of them. The sample consists of around 21,000 clones, around 86% of them appearing once. These data belong to a study of long-term antiretroviral therapy in people with HIV. Points from the study as a whole: ART adherence, viral resistance and therapy changes were not recorded.

The receptor comes from a man aged 18 to 30 with HIV. The sequencing here drew on unsorted PBMCs, taken 0.2 years before starting antiretroviral therapy. V gene TRBV7-8 combines with J gene TRBJ2-3; TRBD2 matches 8 bases. DNA of the CDR3: TGTGCCAGCAGCGGAAAACTAGCGGAAATGCCGCGGGGCACAGATACGCAGTATTTT. Translated: CASSGKLAEMPRGTDTQYF.